The next 23 T cell receptor beta chains were all read from a single sample in a study of immune evolution from preneoplasia to lung adenocarcinoma. TCRdb's table, derived via immunoSEQ multiplex PCR, lists solely in-frame clones and lacks some. The data show 15,000 or so clones, with roughly 85% seen just once and around 2.9% held by the top ten. Sequencing input: FFPE lung adenocarcinoma in situ tissue. The origin of the receptors is an older donor with lung adenocarcinoma.

This clone was found a few times. The chain has TRBV11-2 and TRBJ1-2; D not resolved. The CDR3 loop spans 13 amino acids. V was pared by 3 bases and J by 8 bases, with 13 bases between. CDR1 SGHAT and CDR2 FQNNGV come from the germline V gene. The CDR3 bases are TGTGCCAGCAGCTTCTATTCACTGGGGGGCTACACCTTC. This encodes CASSFYSLGGYTF.

The CDR3 region has the DNA TGTGCCAGCAGCCAAGATCCCGCCAGGGAAAATGAGCAGTTCTTC. This sequence encodes CASSQDPARENEQFF. V is TRBV4-2 and J is TRBJ2-1, with D possibly matching TRBD1 (5 bases). The V gene lost 0 bases and the J gene lost 7 bases, with 13 bases spanning the gap. The germline V gene has CDR1 LGHNA and CDR2 YNFKEQ. This CDR3 spans 15 amino acids.

This clone was recorded once. The chain is built from TRBV6-1 and TRBJ1-3, with 7 nucleotides matching TRBD1. CDR1 is MNHNS and CDR2 is SASEGT in the germline V gene. This CDR3 comprises 15 residues. Germline trimming cut 4 bases from V and 0 bases from J; bases unmatched to any gene: 3. CDR3 sequence reads: CASSVGTASGNTIYF. CDR3 bases: TGTGCCAGCAGTGTTGGGACAGCCTCTGGAAACACCATATATTTT.

The chain employs TRBV11-2 and TRBJ2-6; D is possibly TRBD2 (6 bases). This CDR3 spans 19 amino acids. V lost 5 bases and J lost 0, with 20 bases in between. Germline lookup yields CDR1 SGHAT and CDR2 FQNNGV. CDR3 coding DNA: TGTGCCAGCAGCCCCCCTCCCCAGACTAGTCTCTCTGGGGCCAACGTCCTGACTTTC. It translates to CASSPPPQTSLSGANVLTF.

The chain combines TRBV18 with TRBJ2-7; TRBD1 is a possible D gene (6 bases). Trimming pared 8 bases from V and 4 bases from J, leaving 21 bases between. CDR1 and CDR2 (germline): KGHSH, LQKENI. The CDR3 consists of 15 residues. The CDR3 protein is CASQPVQDSLYEQYF. The CDR3 DNA is TGTGCCAGCCAACCGGTTCAGGACAGCTTATACGAGCAGTACTTC.

This clone was observed a handful of times. The genes are TRBV28 and TRBJ2-4; 7 bases fit TRBD1. Trimming at V came to 4 bases and at J to 8 bases, leaving 14 bases not matched to a gene. Germline-derived CDR1 and CDR2 are MDHEN and SYDVKM. The CDR3 has 16 residues. The CDR3 DNA reads TGTGCCAGCAGTTCCGCTACAGGGGAAGTATCGGACATTCAGTACTTC. Protein product: CASSSATGEVSDIQYF.

This clone was counted once. The CDR3 loop is CSALEELANEKLFF. As DNA, the CDR3 is TGCAGCGCCTTGGAGGAGTTAGCAAATGAAAAACTGTTTTTT. The V gene is TRBV29-1, the J gene TRBJ1-4; D gene unclear. Trimming pared 7 bases from V and 5 bases from J, leaving 17 bases between. CDR3 length equals 14 residues. CDR1 and CDR2 from the germline V gene are SQVTM and ANQGSEA.

The chain has TRBV5-6 and TRBJ2-1; 10 bases match TRBD2. The V segment lost 2 bases and the J segment 6 bases; nucleotides outside the gene matches: 8. Looked up from germline, CDR1 is SGHDT and CDR2 is YYEEEE. This CDR3 region has 16 residues. CDR3 nucleotides: TGTGCCAGCAGCTTCAGGGACAGCGGGAGGGCCAATGAGCAGTTCTTC. Translated, it gives CASSFRDSGRANEQFF.

The count of this clone is one. The chain couples TRBV29-1 to TRBJ2-4, with TRBD1 matching 8 bases. Looked up from germline, CDR1 is SQVTM and CDR2 is ANQGSEA. The CDR3 is 12 amino acids. V lost 7 bases, J lost 8 bases, and 7 bases stayed unmatched. The CDR3 reads CSAGQGADIQYF. CDR3 coding DNA: TGCAGCGCAGGACAGGGCGCGGACATTCAGTACTTC.

This chain connects TRBV7-3 to TRBJ2-7; 14 positions agree with TRBD2. Germline V gene data show CDR1 as SGHTA and CDR2 as FQGTGA. The CDR3 runs to 18 residues. V lost 8 bases, J lost 0 bases, and 12 bases stayed unmatched. CDR3 in DNA: TGTGCCAGCCCGTCCTCAGGACTAGCGGGAGGTCCCTCCTACGAGCAGTACTTC. This gives the protein CASPSSGLAGGPSYEQYF.

This chain uses TRBV5-6 with TRBJ2-7; TRBD1 or TRBD2 may be the D gene (6 bases each). From germline, CDR1 is SGHDT and CDR2 YYEEEE. This CDR3 has 15 residues. V was trimmed by 4 bases and J by 0 bases, leaving 14 bases between them. The CDR3: CASSPGGGHSYEQYF. The DNA for the CDR3 is TGTGCCAGCAGCCCCGGAGGGGGACACTCCTACGAGCAGTACTTC.

The rearrangement uses TRBV23-1 and TRBJ1-1; D remains unclear. TRBV23-1 is flagged as an ORF with uncertain function. The CDR3 is made up of 15 amino acids. CDR3 in DNA: TGCACCGATAGGCAGCCAACTTTCATGAACACTGAAGCTTTCTTT. Amino acid sequence: CTDRQPTFMNTEAFF.

Points on this clone: Its ends do not fully match the called genes, so a read error is possible. The chain carries TRBV5-1 and TRBJ1-1; D not certain. In germline, CDR1 is SGHRS, CDR2 YFSETQ. The CDR3 covers 13 residues. CDR3 in amino acids: CASSLNLDTEAFF. The CDR3 DNA reads as TGCGCCAGCAGCTTGAATCTTGACACCGAAGCTTTCTTT.

The rearrangement uses TRBV20-1 and TRBJ1-1; D call uncertain. Germline CDR1 DFQATT, CDR2 SNEGSKA (reference sequence). The CDR3 runs to 11 residues. V lost 0 bases and J lost 8, with 7 bases in between. CDR3 nucleotide sequence: TGCAGTGCTAGAGATGTCATCGAAGCTTTCTTT. Its protein is CSARDVIEAFF.

The chain couples TRBV25-1 to TRBJ2-1, with D perhaps matching TRBD2 (6 bases). The CDR3 is 13 residues long. V lost 3 bases, J lost 14 bases, and 17 bases lay in between. Germline lookup yields CDR1 MGHDK and CDR2 SYGVNS. CDR3 sequence reads: CASSDPKWTIKFF. DNA for the CDR3: TGTGCCAGCAGTGACCCCAAGTGGACTATAAAGTTCTTC.

The V and J genes are TRBV7-2 and TRBJ2-2, with D possibly matching TRBD2 (5 bases). Germline V CDR1 and CDR2: SGHTA, FQGNSA. The CDR3 covers 15 residues. V was cut by 3 bases and J by 0 bases, with 8 bases left in between. The CDR3 protein is CASSFTGTNTGELFF. DNA of the CDR3: TGTGCCAGCAGCTTTACCGGGACGAACACCGGGGAGCTGTTTTTT.

The CDR3, as DNA: TGTGCCAGTAGTCCCCGGGTCCAGCGGGAGACCCAGTACTTC. Translating gives CASSPRVQRETQYF. J is TRBJ2-5 and V is TRBV19, with a tentative D call TRBD2 (5 bases). V lost 5 bases and J 5 bases, leaving 15 bases between the germline ends. Germline V gene sequence: CDR1 LNHDA, CDR2 SQIVND (reference sequence). This CDR3 is 14 amino acids long.

The rearrangement joins TRBV20-1 to TRBJ2-5; TRBD2 matches 7 bases. The J segment lost 7 bases and the V segment lost 5 bases, leaving 4 bases of the junction unmatched. The germline CDR1 and CDR2 sequences are DFQATT and SNEGSKA (reference sequence). This CDR3 is built from 11 residues. The CDR3 nucleotides are TGCAGTGCTCTCCCGGGGGGGACCCAGTACTTC. This codes for CSALPGGTQYF.

In its sample, this clone was seen once. The chain combines TRBV29-1 with TRBJ2-1; TRBD1 might be the D (6 bases). The CDR3 spans 16 residues. Germline CDR1 SQVTM, CDR2 ANQGSEA. Trimming pared 7 bases from V and 4 bases from J, leaving 23 bases between. CDR3 in amino acids: CSAGPGTTDNYNEQFF. The DNA for the CDR3 is TGCAGCGCAGGACCCGGGACAACCGATAATTACAATGAGCAGTTCTTC.

The chain uses TRBV6-5 and TRBJ1-3; 7 positions agree with TRBD1. The CDR3 has 15 residues. Trimming took 8 bases from V and 0 from J; bases not matched to a gene: 7. Per the germline V gene, CDR1 is MNHEY and CDR2 is SVGAGI. CDR3 amino acids: CASGRQGLSGNTIYF. In DNA form, the CDR3 reads TGTGCCAGCGGACGACAGGGTCTCTCTGGAAACACCATATATTTT.

This clone was counted a single time. V gene TRBV2 combines with J gene TRBJ2-7; the match to TRBD1 covers 7 bases. The V and J ends lost 6 bases and 1 base, in that order; junction bases with no gene match: 12. CDR3 length: 16 amino acids. Germline assignment: CDR1 SNHLY and CDR2 FYNNEI. The CDR3 coding sequence is TGTGCCAGCAGCACCGGGACAGTCCTAATATCCTACGAGCAGTACTTC. The encoded protein is CASSTGTVLISYEQYF.

The chain employs TRBV28 and TRBJ2-2; D may match TRBD1 or TRBD2 (5 bases each). The CDR3 runs to 14 residues. CDR1 is MDHEN, CDR2 SYDVKM, per germline. V was clipped by 3 bases and J by 5 bases, with 10 bases between them. The CDR3 loop is CASSFWGRTGELFF. DNA of the CDR3: TGTGCCAGCAGTTTTTGGGGGAGAACCGGGGAGCTGTTTTTT.

This chain joins TRBV5-1 and TRBJ2-3; TRBD2 agrees at 8 bases. The V gene end was trimmed by 7 bases and the J gene end by 4 bases; junction bases not matched to a gene: 2. The CDR3 is 12 amino acids. Germline CDR1 reads SGHRS; CDR2 reads YFSETQ. CDR3 loop: CASSTSADTQYF. CDR3 DNA: TGCGCCAGCTCGACTAGCGCAGATACGCAGTATTTT.